These 23 T cell receptor beta chains share one sample of origin, sequenced in a study of blood T cell repertoires in COVID-19. Measured with immunoSEQ multiplex PCR; TCRdb has only the in-frame clones, and not every one. The table includes around 230,000 clones, around 88% detected once. The sample consisted of PBMCs or T cells enriched from blood (not recorded which). All receptors derive from a woman aged 40 to 50 with acute COVID-19.

The count of this clone is one. This rearrangement joins TRBV25-1 to TRBJ2-7; no reliable D call. V was cut by 5 bases and J by 3 bases, with 11 bases left in between. CDR1 MGHDK and CDR2 SYGVNS come from the germline V gene. This CDR3 contains 13 residues. The CDR3, as DNA: TGTGCCAGCAGTAGTCACAGCATCTACGAGCAGTACTTC. Translated: CASSSHSIYEQYF.

This sequence joins TRBV7-9 and TRBJ2-2; 11 bases map to TRBD2. The CDR3 totals 14 residues. CDR1 and CDR2 from the germline V gene are SEHNR and FQNEAQ (reference sequence). V was clipped by 7 bases and J by 6 bases; unmatched bases: 4. CDR3 residues: CASTTSGSPGELFF. CDR3 sequence (DNA): TGTGCCAGCACAACTAGCGGGAGCCCCGGGGAGCTGTTTTTT.

This clone was seen once. The chain links TRBV7-9 to TRBJ2-6; TRBD1 agrees at 8 bases. With 5 bases clipped from V and 13 bases from J, the junction kept 10 bases outside the gene matches. There are 14 residues in the CDR3. Germline-derived CDR1 and CDR2 are SEHNR and FQNEAQ (reference sequence). The CDR3 is CASSAEGQVLVLTF. CDR3 nucleotides: TGTGCCAGCAGCGCGGAGGGACAGGTTCTTGTCCTGACTTTC.

The chain combines TRBV29-1 with TRBJ2-1; TRBD2 agrees at 7 bases. CDR3 length: 15 amino acids. The V and J ends lost 2 bases and 4 bases, in that order; junction bases with no gene match: 8. Per germline, CDR1 SQVTM and CDR2 ANQGSEA. This CDR3 is CSVELLAEIYNEQFF. CDR3 in DNA: TGCAGCGTTGAATTGCTAGCGGAAATATACAATGAGCAGTTCTTC.

This chain uses TRBV6-5 with TRBJ1-4, with TRBD1 identical over 9 bases. The V and J ends lost 6 bases and 7 bases, in that order; junction bases with no gene match: 6. Looked up from germline, CDR1 is MNHEY and CDR2 is SVGAGI. This CDR3 is built from 14 residues. The CDR3 protein is CASSRTGAAEKLFF. The CDR3 DNA reads TGTGCCAGCAGCCGGACAGGGGCCGCTGAAAAACTGTTTTTT.

CDR3 nucleotide sequence: TGTGCCAGCAGTCCAGAAGTGAGGATATTGGGTTCACCCCTCCACTTT. This encodes CASSPEVRILGSPLHF. The chain carries TRBV27 and TRBJ1-6; D ambiguous. Germline V lookup: CDR1 MNHEY, CDR2 SMNVEV (reference sequence). This CDR3 contains 16 residues. The V end was cut by 5 bases, the J end by 9 bases, with 20 bases between.

The chain uses TRBV28 and TRBJ2-1; 9 nucleotides align to TRBD2. Trimming cost V 5 bases and J 7 bases; bases outside gene matches: 9. The CDR3 has 15 residues. Germline CDR1 reads MDHEN; CDR2 reads SYDVKM. The CDR3, as DNA: TGTGCCAGCAGTCCCATAGCGGGGGAGGGGAATGAGCAGTTCTTC. It translates to CASSPIAGEGNEQFF.

This clone was seen a single time. V and J are TRBV30 and TRBJ2-1, with 7 bases lining up with TRBD2. Germline CDR1 and CDR2: GTSNPN and SVGIG (reference sequence). Germline trimming cut 3 bases from V and 9 bases from J; bases unmatched to any gene: 5. CDR3 length: 12 residues. The CDR3 loop is CAWRQTSPEQFF. Written as DNA, the CDR3 is TGTGCCTGGAGGCAGACTAGCCCTGAGCAGTTCTTC.

The V call is TRBV7-9, the J call TRBJ2-1; TRBD1 aligns across 7 bases. The CDR3 totals 12 residues. Germline CDR1 and CDR2: SEHNR and FQNEAQ (reference sequence). The junction had 3 bases not matched to a gene; V was cut back by 7 bases and J by 6 bases. The CDR3 DNA is TGTGCCAGCAAGAACAGGGGCAATGAGCAGTTCTTC. Translated, it gives CASKNRGNEQFF.

The chain is built from TRBV5-4 and TRBJ2-5; 8 positions agree with TRBD2. V was clipped by 4 bases and J by 0 bases; unmatched bases: 5. The length of the CDR3 is 15 residues. Germline assignment: CDR1 SGHNT and CDR2 YYREEE (reference sequence). For the CDR3, the DNA is TGTGCCAGCAGCCCCGGGGGGGGGAACCAAGAGACCCAGTACTTC. Protein product: CASSPGGGNQETQYF.

This chain joins TRBV4-2 and TRBJ2-1, with TRBD2 as a possible D gene (6 bases). This CDR3 region has 18 residues. Looked up from germline, CDR1 is LGHNA and CDR2 is YNFKEQ. V shed 3 bases and J shed 4 bases, with 22 bases lying between them. CDR3 in DNA: TGTGCCAGCAGCCAGGATCCCACGTCTAGCGCCCCTTACAATGAGCAGTTCTTC. Its protein is CASSQDPTSSAPYNEQFF.

The chain recombines TRBV11-2 with TRBJ1-5, with 7 positions matching TRBD1. The CDR3 is made up of 15 amino acids. Looked up from germline, CDR1 is SGHAT and CDR2 is FQNNGV. The V segment lost 5 bases and the J segment 3 bases; nucleotides outside the gene matches: 7. The CDR3 is CASSPFQGDNQPQHF. CDR3 sequence (DNA): TGTGCCAGCAGCCCCTTTCAGGGGGACAATCAGCCCCAGCATTTT.

This rearrangement joins TRBV5-1 to TRBJ2-1; possibly TRBD2 for D (5 bases). In germline, CDR1 is SGHRS, CDR2 YFSETQ. V lost 2 bases, J lost 7 bases, and 13 bases lay in between. This CDR3 is 14 amino acids long. CDR3 residues: CASSFKSSKNEQFF. DNA for the CDR3: TGCGCCAGCAGCTTTAAGTCTAGCAAGAATGAGCAGTTCTTC.

This clone was counted a few times. The chain links TRBV19 to TRBJ2-1; 12 positions match TRBD2. V lost 10 bases to trimming and J lost 8 bases; unmatched junction nucleotides: 6. This CDR3 region has 13 residues. Germline V gene lookup returns CDR1 LNHDA and CDR2 SQIVND (reference sequence). Here the CDR3 reads CATLAGGRDEQFF. The CDR3 DNA reads as TGTGCCACTCTAGCGGGAGGGAGGGATGAGCAGTTCTTC. The full variable domain, in which reference TRBV19 and TRBJ2-1 provide the parts outside the CDR3, is DGGITQSPKYLFRKEGQNVTLSCEQNLNHDAMYWYRQDPGQGLRLIYYSQIVNDFQKGDIAEGYSVSREKKESFPLTVTSAQKNPTAFYLCATLAGGRDEQFFGPGTRLTVL.

The chain joins TRBV5-5 to TRBJ1-1, with 9 bases that match TRBD1. The germline V gene has CDR1 SGHKS and CDR2 YYEKEE (reference sequence). CDR3 length: 16 amino acids. The junction had 6 bases not matched to a gene; V was cut back by 2 bases and J by 1 base. This chain's CDR3 is CASSFVPGQGNTEAFF. CDR3 DNA: TGTGCCAGCAGCTTCGTTCCGGGACAGGGGAACACTGAAGCTTTCTTT.

In nucleotides, the CDR3 is TGCGCCAGCAGCCAACACCAGGGTAACACTGAAGCTTTCTTT. Translating gives CASSQHQGNTEAFF. The rearrangement joins TRBV5-1 to TRBJ1-1; perhaps TRBD1 as D (5 bases). The CDR3 has 14 amino acids. CDR1 SGHRS and CDR2 YFSETQ come from the germline V gene. V lost 4 bases and J lost 2, with 12 bases in between.

J is TRBJ2-3 and V is TRBV2; 14 positions match TRBD2. V shed 2 bases, J shed 6 bases, and the junction held 7 bases outside the gene matches. This CDR3 region has 17 residues. Germline lookup yields CDR1 SNHLY and CDR2 FYNNEI. The CDR3 is CASSERGLAGVSDTQYF. For the CDR3, the DNA is TGTGCCAGCAGTGAAAGGGGACTAGCGGGAGTGTCGGATACGCAGTATTTT.

This CDR3 reads CASSLFSGSPYEQYF. CDR3 bases: TGTGCCAGCAGTTTGTTTAGCGGGAGTCCCTACGAGCAGTACTTC. This chain connects TRBV27 to TRBJ2-7, with TRBD2 identical over 9 bases. This CDR3 has 15 residues. V gave up 3 bases and J gave up 2 bases; unmatched junction bases: 5. Germline V gene lookup returns CDR1 MNHEY and CDR2 SMNVEV (reference sequence).

The rearrangement joins TRBV11-3 to TRBJ2-7; 9 bases agree with TRBD2. Germline assignment: CDR1 SGHNT and CDR2 YENEEA. V shed 3 bases, J shed 2 bases, and the junction held 8 bases outside the gene matches. The CDR3 totals 16 residues. DNA for the CDR3: TGTGCCAGCAGCTTCGATAGCGGGAGTTTCGCCTACGAGCAGTACTTC. It translates to CASSFDSGSFAYEQYF.

J is TRBJ1-2 and V is TRBV4-2; D gene uncertain. The CDR3 sequence is 14 residues long. The V end was cut by 1 base, the J end by 8 bases, with 14 bases between. Per the germline V gene, CDR1 is LGHNA and CDR2 is YNFKEQ. The chain's CDR3 is CASSQGAGLGGYTF. CDR3 coding DNA: TGTGCCAGCAGCCAAGGGGCGGGGTTAGGGGGCTACACCTTC.

V and J are TRBV10-2 and TRBJ2-1, with 11 bases lining up with TRBD2. The V gene end was trimmed by 8 bases and the J gene end by 6 bases; junction bases not matched to a gene: 12. This CDR3 spans 16 amino acids. Germline V gives CDR1 WSHSY, CDR2 SAAADI. The CDR3 region is CASGPLAGVHFNEQFF. DNA of the CDR3: TGCGCCAGCGGCCCACTAGCGGGAGTTCACTTCAATGAGCAGTTCTTC.

Only one count was recorded for this clone. The chain employs TRBV11-2 and TRBJ2-1; 11 bases are a match to TRBD2. In germline, CDR1 is SGHAT, CDR2 FQNNGV. This CDR3 contains 16 residues. V gave up 2 bases and J gave up 7 bases; unmatched junction bases: 7. The CDR3 loop is CASSLSLAGGRNEQFF. In nucleotides, the CDR3 is TGTGCCAGCAGCTTAAGTCTAGCGGGAGGAAGGAATGAGCAGTTCTTC.

This clone was counted between two and nine times. Other DNA sequences in the same sample also yield this CDR3. This chain joins TRBV5-6 and TRBJ2-7; D possibly corresponds to TRBD1 (5 bases). The CDR3 loop spans 13 amino acids. Germline V gene lookup returns CDR1 SGHDT and CDR2 YYEEEE. V was shortened by 0 bases and J by 2 bases, with 6 bases between the two germline ends. CDR3 residues: CASSLDRTYEQYF. The CDR3 bases are TGTGCCAGCAGCTTGGACAGGACCTACGAGCAGTACTTC.